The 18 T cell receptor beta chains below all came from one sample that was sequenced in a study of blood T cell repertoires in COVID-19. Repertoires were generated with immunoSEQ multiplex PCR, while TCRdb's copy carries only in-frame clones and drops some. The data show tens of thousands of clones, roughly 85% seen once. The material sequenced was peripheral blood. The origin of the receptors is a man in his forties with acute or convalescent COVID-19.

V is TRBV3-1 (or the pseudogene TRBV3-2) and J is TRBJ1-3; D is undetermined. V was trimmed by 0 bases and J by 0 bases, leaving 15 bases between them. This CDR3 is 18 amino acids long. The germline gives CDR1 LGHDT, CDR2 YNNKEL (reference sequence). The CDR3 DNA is TGTGCCAGCAGCCAAGATCTGTCCCACTCACTCTCTGGAAACACCATATATTTT. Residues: CASSQDLSHSLSGNTIYF.

The CDR3 reads CARSGTLAGGTDTQYF. The DNA for the CDR3 is TGTGCCAGAAGCGGGACTCTAGCGGGGGGCACAGATACGCAGTATTTT. The chain couples TRBV5-3 to TRBJ2-3; TRBD2 matches at 10 bases. TRBV5-3 belongs to the ORF category, with a function that is uncertain. This CDR3 is 16 amino acids long. V was clipped by 4 bases and J by 1 base; unmatched bases: 6.

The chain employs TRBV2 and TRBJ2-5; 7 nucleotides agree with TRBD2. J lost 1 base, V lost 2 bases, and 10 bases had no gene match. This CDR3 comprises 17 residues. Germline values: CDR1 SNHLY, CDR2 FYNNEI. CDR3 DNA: TGTGCCAGCAGTGAATTGCTGACGGGGGGACCCCAAGAGACCCAGTACTTC. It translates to CASSELLTGGPQETQYF.

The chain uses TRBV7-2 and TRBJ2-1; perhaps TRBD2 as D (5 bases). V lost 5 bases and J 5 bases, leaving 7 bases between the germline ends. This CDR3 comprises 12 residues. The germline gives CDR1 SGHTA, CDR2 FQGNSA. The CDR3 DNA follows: TGTGCCAGCAGCAGCGGCCACAATGAGCAGTTCTTC. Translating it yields CASSSGHNEQFF. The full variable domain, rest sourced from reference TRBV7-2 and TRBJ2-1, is GAGVSQSPSNKVTEKGKDVELRCDPISGHTALYWYRQSLGQGLEFLIYFQGNSAPDKSGLPSDRFSAERTGGSVSTLTIQRTQQEDSAVYLCASSSGHNEQFFGPGTRLTVL.

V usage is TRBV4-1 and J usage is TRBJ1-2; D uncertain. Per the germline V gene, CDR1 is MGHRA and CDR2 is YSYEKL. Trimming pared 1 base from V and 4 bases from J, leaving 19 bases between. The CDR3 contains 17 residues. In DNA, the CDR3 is TGCGCCAGCAGCCAAGGGCGACGAGGGCCCCGAGGCTATGGCTACACCTTC. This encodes CASSQGRRGPRGYGYTF.

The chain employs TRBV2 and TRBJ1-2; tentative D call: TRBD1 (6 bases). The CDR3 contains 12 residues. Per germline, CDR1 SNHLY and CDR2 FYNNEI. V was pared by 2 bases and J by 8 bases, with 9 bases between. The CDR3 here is CASSETGKGYTF. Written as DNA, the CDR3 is TGTGCCAGCAGTGAAACAGGGAAGGGCTACACCTTC.

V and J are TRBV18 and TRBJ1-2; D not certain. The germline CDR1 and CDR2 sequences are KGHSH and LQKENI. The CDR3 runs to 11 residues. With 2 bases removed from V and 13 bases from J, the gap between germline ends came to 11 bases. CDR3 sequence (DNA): TGTGCCAGCTCACCAGGCGGTCCGGGCACCTTC. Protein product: CASSPGGPGTF. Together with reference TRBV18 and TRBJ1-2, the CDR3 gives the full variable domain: NAGVMQNPRHLVRRRGQEARLRCSPMKGHSHVYWYRQLPEEGLKFMVYLQKENIIDESGMPKERFSAEFPKEGPSILRIQQVVRGDSAAYFCASSPGGPGTFGSGTRLTVV.

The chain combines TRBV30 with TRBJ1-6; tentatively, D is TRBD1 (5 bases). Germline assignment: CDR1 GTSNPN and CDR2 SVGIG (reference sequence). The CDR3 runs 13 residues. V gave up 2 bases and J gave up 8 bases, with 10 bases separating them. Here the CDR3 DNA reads TGTGCCTGGAGTACGACAGTCGATTCACCCCTCCACTTT. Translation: CAWSTTVDSPLHF.

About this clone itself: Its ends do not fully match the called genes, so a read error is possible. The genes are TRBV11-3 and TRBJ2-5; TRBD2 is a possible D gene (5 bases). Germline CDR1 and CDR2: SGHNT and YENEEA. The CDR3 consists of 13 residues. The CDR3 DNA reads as TGTGCCAGCAGCTTAAATTCTGAGGGTGGTGGGAACTTC. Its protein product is CASSLNSEGGGNF.

The CDR3 DNA follows: TGTGCCAGCAGTGACCGGGGGACAGGGGCCTATGGCTACACCTTC. It is translated as CASSDRGTGAYGYTF. This chain connects TRBV27 to TRBJ1-2; 10 nucleotides match TRBD1. Per the germline V gene, CDR1 is MNHEY and CDR2 is SMNVEV (reference sequence). CDR3 length: 15 amino acids. V was pared by 5 bases and J by 4 bases, with 7 bases of the junction left unmatched.

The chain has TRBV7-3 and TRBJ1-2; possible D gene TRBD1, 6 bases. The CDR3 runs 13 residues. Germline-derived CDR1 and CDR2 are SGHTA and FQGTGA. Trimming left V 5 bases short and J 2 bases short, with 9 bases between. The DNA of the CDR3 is TGTGCCAGCAGCCCTGACAGGAACTATGGCTACACCTTC. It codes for CASSPDRNYGYTF.

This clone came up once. For the CDR3, the DNA is TGTGCCAGCAGTCAACAGGGGGCCAACGTCCTGACTTTC. Amino acid sequence: CASSQQGANVLTF. The chain couples TRBV3-1 (or the pseudogene TRBV3-2) to TRBJ2-6; D call uncertain. V was cut by 6 bases and J by 4 bases, with 7 bases left in between. The CDR3 loop spans 13 amino acids. CDR1 is LGHDT, CDR2 YNNKEL, per germline (reference sequence).

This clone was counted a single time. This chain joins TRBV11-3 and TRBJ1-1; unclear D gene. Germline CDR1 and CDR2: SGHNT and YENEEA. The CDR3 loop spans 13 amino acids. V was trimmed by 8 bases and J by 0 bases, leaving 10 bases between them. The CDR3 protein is CASGNNVNTEAFF. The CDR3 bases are TGTGCCAGCGGTAACAACGTGAACACTGAAGCTTTCTTT.

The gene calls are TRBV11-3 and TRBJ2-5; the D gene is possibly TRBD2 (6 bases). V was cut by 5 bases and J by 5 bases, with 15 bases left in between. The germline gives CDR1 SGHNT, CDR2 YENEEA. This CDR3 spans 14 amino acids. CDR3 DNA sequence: TGTGCCAGCAGCCAAAGGACTATCGATGAGACCCAGTACTTC. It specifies CASSQRTIDETQYF. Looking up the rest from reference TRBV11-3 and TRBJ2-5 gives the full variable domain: EAGVVQSPRYKIIEKKQPVAFWCNPISGHNTLYWYLQNLGQGPELLIRYENEEAVDDSQLPKDRFSAERLKGVDSTLKIQPAELGDSAVYLCASSQRTIDETQYFGPGTRLLVL.

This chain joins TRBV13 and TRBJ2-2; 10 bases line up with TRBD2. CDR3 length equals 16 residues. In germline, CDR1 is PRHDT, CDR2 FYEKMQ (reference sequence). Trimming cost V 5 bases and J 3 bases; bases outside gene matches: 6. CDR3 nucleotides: TGTGCCAGCAGCCGGGCTAGCGGGGGAGACACCGGGGAGCTGTTTTTT. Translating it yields CASSRASGGDTGELFF.

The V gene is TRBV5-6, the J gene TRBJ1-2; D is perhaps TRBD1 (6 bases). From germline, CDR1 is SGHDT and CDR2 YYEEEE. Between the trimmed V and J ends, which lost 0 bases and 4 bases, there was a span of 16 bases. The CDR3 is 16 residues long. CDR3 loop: CASSLARGGGPYGYTF. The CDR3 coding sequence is TGTGCCAGCAGCTTGGCCCGGGGCGGGGGCCCCTATGGCTACACCTTC.

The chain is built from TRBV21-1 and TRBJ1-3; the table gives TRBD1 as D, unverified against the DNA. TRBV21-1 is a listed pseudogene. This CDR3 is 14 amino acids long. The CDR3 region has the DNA TGTGCCAGCAGCTACAGGGTTGCTGGAAACACCATATATTTT. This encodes CASSYRVAGNTIYF.

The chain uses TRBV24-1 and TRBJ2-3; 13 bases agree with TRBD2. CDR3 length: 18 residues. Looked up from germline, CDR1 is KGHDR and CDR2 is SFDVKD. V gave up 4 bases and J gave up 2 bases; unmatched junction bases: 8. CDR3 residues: CATSDPVTSGGTTDTQYF. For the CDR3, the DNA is TGTGCCACCAGTGACCCAGTGACTAGCGGGGGGACCACAGATACGCAGTATTTT.